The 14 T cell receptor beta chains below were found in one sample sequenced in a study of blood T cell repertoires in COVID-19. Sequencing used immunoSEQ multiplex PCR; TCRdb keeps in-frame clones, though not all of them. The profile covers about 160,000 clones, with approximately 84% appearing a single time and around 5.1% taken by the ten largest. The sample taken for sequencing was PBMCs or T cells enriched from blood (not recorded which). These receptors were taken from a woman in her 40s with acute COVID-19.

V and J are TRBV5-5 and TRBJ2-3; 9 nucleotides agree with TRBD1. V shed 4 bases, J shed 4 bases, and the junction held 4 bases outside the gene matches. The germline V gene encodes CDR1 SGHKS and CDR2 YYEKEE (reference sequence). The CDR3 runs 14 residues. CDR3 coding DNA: TGTGCCAGCAGCAGGACAGGGGCCCCAGATACGCAGTATTTT. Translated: CASSRTGAPDTQYF. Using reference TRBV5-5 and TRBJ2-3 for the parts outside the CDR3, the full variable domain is DAGVTQSPTHLIKTRGQQVTLRCSPISGHKSVSWYQQVLGQGPQFIFQYYEKEERGRGNFPDRFSARQFPNYSSELNVNALLLGDSALYLCASSRTGAPDTQYFGPGTRLTVL.

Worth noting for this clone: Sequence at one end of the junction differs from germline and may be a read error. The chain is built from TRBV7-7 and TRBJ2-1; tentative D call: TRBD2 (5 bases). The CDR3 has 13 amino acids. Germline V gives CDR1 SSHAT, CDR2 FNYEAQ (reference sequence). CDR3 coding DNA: TGTGCTAGCAGCGCTTCCGAGGGCAATGAGCAGTTCTTC. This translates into CASSASEGNEQFF.

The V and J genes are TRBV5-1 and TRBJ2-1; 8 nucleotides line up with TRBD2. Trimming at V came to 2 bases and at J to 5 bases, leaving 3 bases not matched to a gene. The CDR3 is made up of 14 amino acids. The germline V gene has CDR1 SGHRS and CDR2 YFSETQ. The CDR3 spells CASSLTSGNNEQFF. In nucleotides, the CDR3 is TGCGCCAGCAGCTTAACTAGCGGAAACAATGAGCAGTTCTTC.

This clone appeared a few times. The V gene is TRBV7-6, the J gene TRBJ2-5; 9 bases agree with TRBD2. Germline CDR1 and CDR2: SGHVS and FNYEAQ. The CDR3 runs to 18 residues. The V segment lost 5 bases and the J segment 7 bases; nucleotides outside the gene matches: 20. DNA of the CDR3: TGTGCCAGCAGCCGAGCCCCAGGCGGGAGGGCCCTAGAGTCGACCCAGTACTTC. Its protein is CASSRAPGGRALESTQYF.

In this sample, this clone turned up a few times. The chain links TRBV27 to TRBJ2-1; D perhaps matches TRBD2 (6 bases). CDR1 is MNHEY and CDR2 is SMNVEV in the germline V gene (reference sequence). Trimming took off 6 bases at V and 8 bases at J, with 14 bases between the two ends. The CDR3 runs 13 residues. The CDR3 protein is CASSRGGGHEQFF. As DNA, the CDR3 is TGTGCCAGCAGCCGGGGAGGAGGGCATGAGCAGTTCTTC.

The CDR3 region has the DNA TGTGCCAGCAGTTACAGGGGGCAGAATAGCAATCAGCCCCAGCATTTT. It codes for CASSYRGQNSNQPQHF. The rearrangement links TRBV6-5 to TRBJ1-5, with 7 bases aligning to TRBD1. The CDR3 covers 16 residues. The germline gives CDR1 MNHEY, CDR2 SVGAGI. The V and J ends lost 2 bases and 0 bases, in that order; junction bases with no gene match: 4.

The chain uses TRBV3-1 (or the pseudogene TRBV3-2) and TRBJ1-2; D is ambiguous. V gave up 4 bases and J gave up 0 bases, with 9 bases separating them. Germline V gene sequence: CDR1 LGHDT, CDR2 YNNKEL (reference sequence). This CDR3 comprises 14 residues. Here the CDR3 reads CASSRATANYGYTF. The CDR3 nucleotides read TGTGCCAGCAGCCGGGCCACGGCTAACTATGGCTACACCTTC.

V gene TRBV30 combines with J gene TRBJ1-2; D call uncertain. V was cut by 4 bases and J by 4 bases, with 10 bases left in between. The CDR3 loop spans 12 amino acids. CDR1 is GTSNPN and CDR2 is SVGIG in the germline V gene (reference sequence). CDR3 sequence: CAWNAGTYGYTF. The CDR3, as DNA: TGTGCCTGGAATGCGGGTACCTATGGCTACACCTTC.

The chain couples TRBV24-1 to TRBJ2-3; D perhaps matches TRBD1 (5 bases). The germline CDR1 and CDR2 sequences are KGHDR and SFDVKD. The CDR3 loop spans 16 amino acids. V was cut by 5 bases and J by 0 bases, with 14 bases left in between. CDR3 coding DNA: TGTGCCACCAGTGCCGCGGACACCTATAGCACAGATACGCAGTATTTT. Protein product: CATSAADTYSTDTQYF.

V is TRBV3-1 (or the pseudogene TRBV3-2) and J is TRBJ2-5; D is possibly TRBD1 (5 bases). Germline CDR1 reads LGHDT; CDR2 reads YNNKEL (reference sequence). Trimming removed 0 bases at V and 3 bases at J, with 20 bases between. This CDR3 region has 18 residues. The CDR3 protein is CASSQDRSSSGNEETQYF. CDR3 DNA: TGTGCCAGCAGCCAAGATAGGTCGTCTTCAGGGAACGAAGAGACCCAGTACTTC.

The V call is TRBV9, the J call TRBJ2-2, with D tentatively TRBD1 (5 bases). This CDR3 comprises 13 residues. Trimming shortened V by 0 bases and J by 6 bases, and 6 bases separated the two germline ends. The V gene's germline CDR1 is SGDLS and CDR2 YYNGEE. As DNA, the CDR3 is TGTGCCAGCAGCGTAGAAGGGGCCGGGGAGCTGTTTTTT. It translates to CASSVEGAGELFF.

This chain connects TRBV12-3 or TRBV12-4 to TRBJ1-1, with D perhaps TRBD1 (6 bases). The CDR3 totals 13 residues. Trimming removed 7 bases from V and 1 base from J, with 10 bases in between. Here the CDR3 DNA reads TGTGCCAGCATCGACAGGCGGAACACTGAAGCTTTCTTT. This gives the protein CASIDRRNTEAFF.

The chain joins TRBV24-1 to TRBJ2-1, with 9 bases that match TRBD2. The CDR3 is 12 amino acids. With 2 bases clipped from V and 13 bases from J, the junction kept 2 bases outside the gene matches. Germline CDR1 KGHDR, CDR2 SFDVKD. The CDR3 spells CATSDYSGSQFF. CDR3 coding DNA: TGTGCCACCAGTGATTATAGCGGGAGCCAGTTCTTC.

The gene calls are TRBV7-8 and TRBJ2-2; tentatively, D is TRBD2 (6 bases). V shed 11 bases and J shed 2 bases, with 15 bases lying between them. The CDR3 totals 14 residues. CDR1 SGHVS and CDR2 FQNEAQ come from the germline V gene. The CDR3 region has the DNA TGTGCCTCCGCCCCCGGGACTAACACCGGGGAGCTGTTTTTT. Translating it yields CASAPGTNTGELFF.